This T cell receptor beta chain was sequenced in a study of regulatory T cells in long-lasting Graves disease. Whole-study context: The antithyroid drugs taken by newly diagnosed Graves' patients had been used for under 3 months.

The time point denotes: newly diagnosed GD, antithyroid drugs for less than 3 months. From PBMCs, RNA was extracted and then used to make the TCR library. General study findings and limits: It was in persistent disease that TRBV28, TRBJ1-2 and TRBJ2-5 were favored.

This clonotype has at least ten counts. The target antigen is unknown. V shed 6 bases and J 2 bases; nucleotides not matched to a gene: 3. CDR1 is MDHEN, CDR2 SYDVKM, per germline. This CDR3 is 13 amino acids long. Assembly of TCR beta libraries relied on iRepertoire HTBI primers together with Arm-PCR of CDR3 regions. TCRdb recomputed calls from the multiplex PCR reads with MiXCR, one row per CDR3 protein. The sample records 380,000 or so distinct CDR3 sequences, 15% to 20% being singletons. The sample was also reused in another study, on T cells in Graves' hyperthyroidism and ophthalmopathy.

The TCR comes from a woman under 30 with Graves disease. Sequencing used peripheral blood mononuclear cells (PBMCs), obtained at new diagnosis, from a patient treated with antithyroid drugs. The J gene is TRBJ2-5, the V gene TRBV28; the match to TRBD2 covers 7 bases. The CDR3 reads CASRRGSQETQYF. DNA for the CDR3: TGTGCCAGCAGACGCGGGAGTCAAGAGACCCAGTACTTC.